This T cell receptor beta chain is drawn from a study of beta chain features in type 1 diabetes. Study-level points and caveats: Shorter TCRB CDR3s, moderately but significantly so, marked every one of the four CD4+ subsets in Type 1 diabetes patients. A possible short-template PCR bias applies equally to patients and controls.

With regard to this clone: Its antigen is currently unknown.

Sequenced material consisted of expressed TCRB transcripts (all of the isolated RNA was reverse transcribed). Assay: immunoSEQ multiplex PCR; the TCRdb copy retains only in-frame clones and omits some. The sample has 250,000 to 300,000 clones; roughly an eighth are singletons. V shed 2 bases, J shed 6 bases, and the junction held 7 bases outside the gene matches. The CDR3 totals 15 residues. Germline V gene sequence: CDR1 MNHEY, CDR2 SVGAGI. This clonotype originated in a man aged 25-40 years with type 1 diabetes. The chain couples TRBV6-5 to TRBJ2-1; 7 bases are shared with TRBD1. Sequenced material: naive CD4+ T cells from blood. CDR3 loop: CASSYGVSGGNEQFF. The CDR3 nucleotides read TGTGCCAGCAGTTACGGGGTTTCAGGGGGCAATGAGCAGTTCTTC.